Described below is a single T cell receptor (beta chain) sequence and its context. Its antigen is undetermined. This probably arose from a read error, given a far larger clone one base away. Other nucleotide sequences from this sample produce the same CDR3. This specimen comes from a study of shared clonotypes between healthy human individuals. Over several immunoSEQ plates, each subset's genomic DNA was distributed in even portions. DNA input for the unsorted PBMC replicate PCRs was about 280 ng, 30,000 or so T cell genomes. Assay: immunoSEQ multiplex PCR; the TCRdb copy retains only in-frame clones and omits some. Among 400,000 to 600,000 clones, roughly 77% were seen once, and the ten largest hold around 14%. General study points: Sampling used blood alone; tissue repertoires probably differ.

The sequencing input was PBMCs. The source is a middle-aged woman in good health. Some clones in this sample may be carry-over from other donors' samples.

CDR3 protein: CASSFQETQYF. CDR3 DNA sequence: TGTGCCAGCAGCTTCCAAGAGACCCAGTACTTC. The rearrangement uses TRBV11-2 and TRBJ2-5; D not resolved. V lost 3 bases and J 1 base, leaving 0 bases between the germline ends. The germline CDR1 and CDR2 sequences are SGHAT and FQNNGV. This CDR3 is built from 11 residues.